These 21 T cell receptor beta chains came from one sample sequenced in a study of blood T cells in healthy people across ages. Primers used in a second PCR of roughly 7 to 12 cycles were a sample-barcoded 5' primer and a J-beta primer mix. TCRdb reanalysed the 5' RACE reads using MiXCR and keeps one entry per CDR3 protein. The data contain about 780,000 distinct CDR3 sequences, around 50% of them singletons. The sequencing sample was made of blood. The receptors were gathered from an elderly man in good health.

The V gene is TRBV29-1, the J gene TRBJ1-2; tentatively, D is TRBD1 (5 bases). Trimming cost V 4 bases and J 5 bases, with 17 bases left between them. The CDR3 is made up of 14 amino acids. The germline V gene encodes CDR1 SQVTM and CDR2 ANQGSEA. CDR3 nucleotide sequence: TGCAGCGTTGGTAGTGGGGGGATCGAGTATGGCTACACCTTC. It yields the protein CSVGSGGIEYGYTF.

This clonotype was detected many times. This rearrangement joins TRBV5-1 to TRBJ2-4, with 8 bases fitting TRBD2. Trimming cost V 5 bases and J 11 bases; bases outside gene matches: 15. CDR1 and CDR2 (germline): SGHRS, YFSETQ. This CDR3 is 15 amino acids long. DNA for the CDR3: TGCGCCAGCAGTAGTACCGGGACTAGGGGTCTTCTTCAGTACTTC. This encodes CASSSTGTRGLLQYF.

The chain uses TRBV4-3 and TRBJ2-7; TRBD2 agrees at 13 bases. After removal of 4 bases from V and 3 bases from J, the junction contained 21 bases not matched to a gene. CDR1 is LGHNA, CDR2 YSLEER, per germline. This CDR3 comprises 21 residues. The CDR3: CASSPKFWTSGSTIVDYEQYF. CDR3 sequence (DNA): TGCGCCAGCAGCCCAAAATTTTGGACTAGCGGGAGCACGATCGTCGACTACGAGCAGTACTTC.

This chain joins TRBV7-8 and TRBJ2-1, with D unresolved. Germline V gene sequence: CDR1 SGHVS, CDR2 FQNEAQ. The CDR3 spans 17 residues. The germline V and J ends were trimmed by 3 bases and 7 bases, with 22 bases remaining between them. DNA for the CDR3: TGTGCCAGCAGCTTTTTTTCGGTAGCCCAAAGACGAAATGAGCAGTTCTTC. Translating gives CASSFFSVAQRRNEQFF.

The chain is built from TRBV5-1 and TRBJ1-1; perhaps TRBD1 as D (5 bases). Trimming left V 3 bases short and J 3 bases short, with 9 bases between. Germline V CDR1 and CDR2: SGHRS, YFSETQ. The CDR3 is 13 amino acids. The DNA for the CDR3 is TGCGCCAGCAGCTCTCGAGGGGACACTGAAGCTTTCTTT. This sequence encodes CASSSRGDTEAFF.

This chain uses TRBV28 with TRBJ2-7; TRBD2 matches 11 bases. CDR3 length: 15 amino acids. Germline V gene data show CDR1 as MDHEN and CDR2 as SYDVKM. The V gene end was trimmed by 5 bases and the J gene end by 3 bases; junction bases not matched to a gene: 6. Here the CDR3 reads CASSPIAGGFYEQYF. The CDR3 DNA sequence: TGTGCCAGCAGTCCCATAGCGGGAGGGTTCTACGAGCAGTACTTC.

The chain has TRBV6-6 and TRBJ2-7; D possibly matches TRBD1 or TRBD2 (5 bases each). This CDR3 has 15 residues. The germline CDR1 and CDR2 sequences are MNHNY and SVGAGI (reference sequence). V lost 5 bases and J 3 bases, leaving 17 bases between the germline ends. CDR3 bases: TGTGCCAGCAGTCCCCAGCGTCGAGGGGACTACGAGCAGTACTTC. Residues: CASSPQRRGDYEQYF.

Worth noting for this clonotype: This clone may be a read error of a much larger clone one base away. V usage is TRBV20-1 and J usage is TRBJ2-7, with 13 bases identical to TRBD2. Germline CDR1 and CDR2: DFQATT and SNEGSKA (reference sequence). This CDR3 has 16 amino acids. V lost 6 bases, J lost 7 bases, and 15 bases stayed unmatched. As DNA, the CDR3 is TGCAGTGCCCAAGGAGTGGTACTAGCGGGAGGGAGGGAGCAGTACTTC. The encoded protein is CSAQGVVLAGGREQYF.

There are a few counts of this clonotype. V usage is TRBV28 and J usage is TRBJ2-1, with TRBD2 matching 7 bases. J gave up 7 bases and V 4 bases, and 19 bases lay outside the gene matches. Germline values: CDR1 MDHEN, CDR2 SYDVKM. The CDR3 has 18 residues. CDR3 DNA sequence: TGTGCCAGCAGTTCACAACACTCCGGGACTAACTCACGGAATGAGCAGTTCTTC. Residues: CASSSQHSGTNSRNEQFF.

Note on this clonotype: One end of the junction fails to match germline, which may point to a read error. The CDR3 coding sequence is TGTGCCAGCAGCTTGGACTGGACAGGACTAGCTAACTATGGCCACACCTTC. Its translation is CASSLDWTGLANYGHTF. The chain couples TRBV5-4 to TRBJ1-2; 7 positions agree with TRBD1. Germline V CDR1 and CDR2: SGHNT, YYREEE (reference sequence). The CDR3 is 17 residues long.

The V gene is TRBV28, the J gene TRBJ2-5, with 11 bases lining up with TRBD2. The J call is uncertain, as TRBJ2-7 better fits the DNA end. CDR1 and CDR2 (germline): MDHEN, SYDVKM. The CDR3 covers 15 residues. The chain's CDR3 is CASSPSSGRTFEQYF. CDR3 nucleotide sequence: TGTGCCAGCAGTCCGTCTAGCGGGAGGACTTTCGAGCAGTACTTC.

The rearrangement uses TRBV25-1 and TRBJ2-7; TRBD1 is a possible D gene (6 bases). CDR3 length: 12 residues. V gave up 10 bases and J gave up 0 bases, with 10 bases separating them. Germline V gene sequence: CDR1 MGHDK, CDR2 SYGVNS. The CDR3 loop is CATKTGSYEQYF. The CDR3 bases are TGTGCCACGAAGACAGGCTCCTACGAGCAGTACTTC.

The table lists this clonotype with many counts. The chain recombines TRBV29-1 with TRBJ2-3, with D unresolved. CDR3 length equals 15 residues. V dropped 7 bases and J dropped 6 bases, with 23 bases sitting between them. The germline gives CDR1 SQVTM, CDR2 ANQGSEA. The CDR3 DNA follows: TGCAGCGCCCCGGGCGCCGCTGATGGAGCGGATACGCAGTATTTT. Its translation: CSAPGAADGADTQYF.

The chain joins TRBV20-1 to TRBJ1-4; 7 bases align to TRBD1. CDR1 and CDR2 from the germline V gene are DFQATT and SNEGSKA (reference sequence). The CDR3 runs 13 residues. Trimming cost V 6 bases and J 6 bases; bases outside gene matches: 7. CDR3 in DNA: TGCAGTGCGCCAGGGGGTTGGGATGAAAAACTGTTTTTT. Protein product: CSAPGGWDEKLFF.

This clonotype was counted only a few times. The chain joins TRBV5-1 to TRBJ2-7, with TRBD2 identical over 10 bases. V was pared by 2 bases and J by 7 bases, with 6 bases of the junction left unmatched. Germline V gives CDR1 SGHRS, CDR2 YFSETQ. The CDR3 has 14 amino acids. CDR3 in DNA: TGCGCCAGCAGCTTACCTAGCGGGAGAGGGGAGCAGTACTTC. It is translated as CASSLPSGRGEQYF.

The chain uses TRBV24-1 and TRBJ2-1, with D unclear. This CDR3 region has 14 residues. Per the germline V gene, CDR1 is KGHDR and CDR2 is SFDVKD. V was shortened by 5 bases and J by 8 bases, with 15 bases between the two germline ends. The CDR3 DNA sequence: TGTGCCACCAGTGGAGAACTAAGCTTCGATGAGCAGTTCTTC. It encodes CATSGELSFDEQFF.

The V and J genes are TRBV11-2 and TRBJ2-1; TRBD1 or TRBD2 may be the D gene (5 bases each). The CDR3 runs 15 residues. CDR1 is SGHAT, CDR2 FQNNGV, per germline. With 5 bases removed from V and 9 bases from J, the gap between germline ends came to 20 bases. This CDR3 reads CASSPPGAATGEQFF. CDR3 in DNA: TGTGCCAGCAGCCCCCCCGGAGCGGCTACAGGTGAGCAGTTCTTC. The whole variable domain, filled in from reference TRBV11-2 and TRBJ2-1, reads EAGVAQSPRYKIIEKRQSVAFWCNPISGHATLYWYQQILGQGPKLLIQFQNNGVVDDSQLPKDRFSAERLKGVDSTLKIQPAKLEDSAVYLCASSPPGAATGEQFFGPGTRLTVL.

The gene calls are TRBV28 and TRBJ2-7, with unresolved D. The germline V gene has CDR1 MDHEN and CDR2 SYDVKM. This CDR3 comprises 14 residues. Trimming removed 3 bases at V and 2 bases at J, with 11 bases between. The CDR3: CASSFWSSTYEQYF. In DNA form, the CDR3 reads TGTGCCAGCAGTTTTTGGTCTTCTACCTACGAGCAGTACTTC.

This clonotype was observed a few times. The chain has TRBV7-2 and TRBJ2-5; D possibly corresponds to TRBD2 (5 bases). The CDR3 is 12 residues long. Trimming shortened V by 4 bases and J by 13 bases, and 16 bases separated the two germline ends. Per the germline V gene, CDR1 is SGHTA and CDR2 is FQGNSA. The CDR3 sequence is CASSSLEDLPYF. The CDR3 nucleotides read TGTGCCAGCAGCTCTCTGGAGGACCTCCCGTACTTC. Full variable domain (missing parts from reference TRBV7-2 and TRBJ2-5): GAGVSQSPSNKVTEKGKDVELRCDPISGHTALYWYRQSLGQGLEFLIYFQGNSAPDKSGLPSDRFSAERTGGSVSTLTIQRTQQEDSAVYLCASSSLEDLPYFGPGTRLLVL.

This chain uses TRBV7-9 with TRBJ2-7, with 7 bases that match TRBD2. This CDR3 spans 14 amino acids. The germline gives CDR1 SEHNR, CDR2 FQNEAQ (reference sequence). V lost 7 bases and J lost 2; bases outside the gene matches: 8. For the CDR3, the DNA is TGTGCCAGCACCCCTAGCGGAGGTACCTACGAGCAGTACTTC. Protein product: CASTPSGGTYEQYF.

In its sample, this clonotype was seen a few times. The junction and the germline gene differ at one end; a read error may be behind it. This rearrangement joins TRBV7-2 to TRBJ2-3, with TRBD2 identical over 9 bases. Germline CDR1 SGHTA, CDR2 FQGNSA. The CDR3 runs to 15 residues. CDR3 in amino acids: CASSLAGTSRDTQYF. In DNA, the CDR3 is TGTGCCAGCAGCTTAGCCGGGACTAGCAGAGATACGCAGTATTTT.